Listed below are T cell receptor beta chains from one sample, sequenced in a study of shared clonotypes between healthy human individuals. The repertoire was sequenced with immunoSEQ multiplex PCR; TCRdb's copy has only in-frame clones and lacks some. The repertoire includes about 2 million clones, around 96% of them detected once, and 0.85% to 1.2% sits in the top ten. Sequences were obtained from naive CD8+ T cells sorted from blood. These receptors were collected from a man aged 18 to 30 in good health. The CDR3 runs from the conserved cysteine through the conserved F or W. Only some rows state a clone size, as once, few, many or a class for expanded clones.

j_call	clone_size	v_call	cdr3_aa
TRBJ2-7	-	TRBV5-6	CASSSAGEGMIYEQYF
TRBJ2-2	-	TRBV7-2	CASSLTTTNTGELFF
TRBJ1-4	-	TRBV30	CAWRGNRGGKLFF
TRBJ2-5	-	TRBV7-2	CASSLGDTRGQETQYF
TRBJ1-1	-	TRBV9	CASSVQGERTEAFF
TRBJ2-3	-	TRBV6-5	CASRGPDTQYF
TRBJ1-5	once	TRBV6-1	CASSGLGTSNQPQHF
TRBJ1-2	-	TRBV4-3	CASSQAQKNYGYTF
TRBJ2-5	-	TRBV9	CASSVPDGWLVAGFKETQYF
TRBJ2-2	-	TRBV11-3	CASISGGPMGTGELFF
TRBJ1-6	-	TRBV11-2	CASSLDRGFYNSPLHF
TRBJ2-7	-	TRBV5-1	CASSARLAGIEQYF
TRBJ1-4	-	TRBV7-9	CASSSDSYAGNEKLFF
TRBJ2-1	-	TRBV27	CASSQRLHNEQFF
TRBJ1-1	-	TRBV2	CASLVNMNTEAFF
TRBJ1-4	-	TRBV7-2	CASSPTGQVNEKLFF
TRBJ1-3	-	TRBV29-1	CSARTGTSGNTIYF
TRBJ1-1	-	TRBV28	CASSLERVNTEAFF
TRBJ1-1	-	TRBV2	CASSVGQGLNTEAFF
TRBJ2-1	-	TRBV6-1	CASREFNEQFF
TRBJ2-7	once	TRBV9	CASSVGSDFRSGQYF
TRBJ1-1	-	TRBV5-8	CASSLEIGSLNTEAFF
TRBJ2-1	-	TRBV6-6	CASSYDARAGLGEQFF
TRBJ2-6	-	TRBV6-5	CASSFFGANVLTF
TRBJ2-5	-	TRBV5-1	CASSLAGDLETQYF
TRBJ2-5	-	TRBV12-1	CASSPSTSGSRETQYF
TRBJ2-7	-	TRBV4-3	CASSQVGMDYEQYF
TRBJ2-7	-	TRBV2	CASLGGLVANEQYF
TRBJ2-7	-	TRBV10-2	CASSVGYSYEQYF
TRBJ2-3	-	TRBV15	CATSITPGLGPSGADTQYF
TRBJ1-2	-	TRBV2	CASPGTNYGYTF
TRBJ2-7	once	TRBV2	CASSEEGSSYEQYF
TRBJ2-7	-	TRBV7-9	CASSLVRHEQYF
TRBJ2-7	-	TRBV13	CASSYPGQGTDEQYF
TRBJ2-7	once	TRBV5-1	CASSLGEGQRPYEQYF
TRBJ2-7	once	TRBV4-1	CASSQLAGPYEQYF
TRBJ2-1	-	TRBV7-9	CASYTSGRWDEQFF
TRBJ2-7	-	TRBV4-1	CASSQVSAYEQYF
TRBJ1-6	-	TRBV5-8	CANPTGDNSPLHF
TRBJ2-7	-	TRBV15	CATSRDRGNYEQYF
TRBJ2-3	-	TRBV2	CASSEWLAGGTDTQYF
TRBJ1-5	-	TRBV10-1	CASSESTDQPQHF
TRBJ2-1	-	TRBV27	CASKEGIEVNNEQFF
TRBJ2-6	-	TRBV27	CASSFLRGPGANVLTF
TRBJ2-7	once	TRBV28	CASTSGGGYEQYF
TRBJ1-1	-	TRBV27	CASSSRVGQGGTEAFF
TRBJ1-1	-	TRBV6-5	CASSLATGANTEAFF
TRBJ2-3	-	TRBV27	CASSLSPGTGDYTQYF
TRBJ1-5	-	TRBV19	CASSIWLDQPQHF
TRBJ2-7	few	TRBV4-1	CASSLLGLAYEQYF
TRBJ2-3	-	TRBV27	CASSLIGTTDTQYF
TRBJ2-3	-	TRBV18	CASSLSLTDTQYF
TRBJ2-3	-	TRBV10-3	CAISLGVRGGTDTQYF
TRBJ2-2	-	TRBV19	CASRPGGYVTGELFF
TRBJ1-2	-	TRBV7-9	CASSPPGVPNYGYTF
TRBJ2-5	-	TRBV6-6	CASSWESQETQYF
TRBJ2-3	-	TRBV30	CAWSVISDTQYF